What follows describes a single TCR beta chain. These data originate in a study of control samples from healthy donors and cancer patients. TCRdb's copy holds only in-frame clones and misses some; the assay was immunoSEQ multiplex PCR. The sample contains some 120,000 clones, roughly 87% of which appear only once. This receptor was obtained from a man aged 18 to 35 in good health. Input material: blood.

CDR3 nucleotides: TGTGCCAGCAGTTACCGGACTAGCGGGTACGAGCAGTACTTC. This gives the protein CASSYRTSGYEQYF. This chain joins TRBV6-5 and TRBJ2-7, with 11 nucleotides matching TRBD2. Trimming at V came to 2 bases and at J to 4 bases, leaving 1 base not matched to a gene. The CDR3 is 14 amino acids. Germline V gene lookup returns CDR1 MNHEY and CDR2 SVGAGI.